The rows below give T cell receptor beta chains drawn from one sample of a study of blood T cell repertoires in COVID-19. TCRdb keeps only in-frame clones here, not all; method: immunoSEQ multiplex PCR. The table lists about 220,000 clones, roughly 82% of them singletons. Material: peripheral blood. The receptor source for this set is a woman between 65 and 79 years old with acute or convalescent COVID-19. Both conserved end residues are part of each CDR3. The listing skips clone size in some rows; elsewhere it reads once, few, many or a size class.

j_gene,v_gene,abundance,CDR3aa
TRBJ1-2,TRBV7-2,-,CASTSGWDYGYTF
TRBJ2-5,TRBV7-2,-,CASSSGVKQETQYF
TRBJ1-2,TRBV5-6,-,CASRSTGDYGYTF
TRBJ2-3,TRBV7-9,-,CASSVTSATSTDTQYF
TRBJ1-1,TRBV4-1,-,CASSQGGANTEAFF
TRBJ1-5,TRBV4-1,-,CASSQETGVRQPQHF
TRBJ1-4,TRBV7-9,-,CASNRQGLNEKLFF
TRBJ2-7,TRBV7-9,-,CASSHMRSPYEQYF
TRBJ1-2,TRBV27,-,CASSFLGEGTGLSNYGYTF
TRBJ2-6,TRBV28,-,CASSFEGSPGANVLTF
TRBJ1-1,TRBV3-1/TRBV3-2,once,CASSPGVLTRNTEAFF
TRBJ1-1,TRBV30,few,CAWSPQGLSTEAFF
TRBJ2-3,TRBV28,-,CASRTASTDTQYF
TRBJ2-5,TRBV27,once,CASSSLGAGRETQYF
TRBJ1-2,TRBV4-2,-,CASSQVTGLWTF
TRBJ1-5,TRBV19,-,CASSGGGGMGQPQHF
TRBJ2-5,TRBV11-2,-,CASSLVRGALGGETQYF
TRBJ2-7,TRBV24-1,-,CATRDRGNEQYF
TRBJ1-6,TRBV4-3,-,CASSQLRGSMSPLHF
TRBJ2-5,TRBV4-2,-,CASSQAPRQETQYF
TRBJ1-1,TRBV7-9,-,CASSPLGQGTTEAFF
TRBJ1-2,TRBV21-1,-,CASTTTGGANYGYTF
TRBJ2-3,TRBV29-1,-,CSVSPADTQYF
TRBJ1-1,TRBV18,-,CASSRGQNTEAFF